The 28 T cell receptor beta chains below come from one sample, sequenced in a study of blood T cell repertoires in COVID-19. Clones were read by immunoSEQ multiplex PCR, and TCRdb kept only the in-frame ones, dropping some. The table includes some 220,000 clones, 83% detected once. Source material: peripheral blood. Receptors were obtained from a woman aged 30 to 39 with COVID-19, enrolled during active disease.

Only a few counts were recorded for this clone. The rearrangement uses TRBV29-1 and TRBJ1-1; D uncertain. This CDR3 spans 15 amino acids. Trimming left V 4 bases short and J 7 bases short, with 22 bases between. Germline assignment: CDR1 SQVTM and CDR2 ANQGSEA. CDR3 loop: CSVGTGSSLAGEAFF. CDR3 in DNA: TGCAGCGTTGGGACGGGGAGTAGTTTGGCGGGTGAAGCTTTCTTT.

This rearrangement joins TRBV6-2 or TRBV6-3 to TRBJ1-4; 7 bases are a match to TRBD1. Looked up from germline, CDR1 is MNHEY and CDR2 is SVGEGT. The V segment lost 6 bases and the J segment 5 bases; nucleotides outside the gene matches: 9. The CDR3 sequence is 15 residues long. Written as DNA, the CDR3 is TGTGCCAGCAGCCCTACGGACAGGTTCAATGAAAAACTGTTTTTT. It specifies CASSPTDRFNEKLFF.

This clone was detected a few times. The chain combines TRBV20-1 with TRBJ1-2; possibly TRBD1 for D (6 bases). V lost 3 bases to trimming and J lost 7 bases, with 15 bases between them. Looked up from germline, CDR1 is DFQATT and CDR2 is SNEGSKA (reference sequence). The CDR3 contains 13 residues. CDR3 amino acids: CSASSQGLAGYTF. CDR3 sequence (DNA): TGCAGTGCTAGTAGTCAGGGGCTAGCTGGCTACACCTTC.

The V gene is TRBV19, the J gene TRBJ2-2, with TRBD1 identical over 10 bases. Germline-derived CDR1 and CDR2 are LNHDA and SQIVND (reference sequence). This CDR3 is 15 amino acids long. V lost 3 bases and J lost 3; bases outside the gene matches: 1. CDR3: CASSMGTGDTGELFF. Written as DNA, the CDR3 is TGTGCCAGTAGTATGGGGACAGGGGACACCGGGGAGCTGTTTTTT.

This rearrangement joins TRBV19 to TRBJ1-1, with 9 positions matching TRBD1. CDR3 length equals 15 residues. The germline CDR1 and CDR2 sequences are LNHDA and SQIVND (reference sequence). V was pared by 7 bases and J by 4 bases, with 10 bases of the junction left unmatched. The CDR3 loop reads CASNDRGGVSTEAFF. Written as DNA, the CDR3 is TGTGCCAGTAACGACAGGGGGGGTGTGAGCACTGAAGCTTTCTTT. Complete variable domain (other parts from reference TRBV19 and TRBJ1-1): DGGITQSPKYLFRKEGQNVTLSCEQNLNHDAMYWYRQDPGQGLRLIYYSQIVNDFQKGDIAEGYSVSREKKESFPLTVTSAQKNPTAFYLCASNDRGGVSTEAFFGQGTRLTVV.

This chain connects TRBV15 to TRBJ1-1, with D tentatively TRBD1 (6 bases). The CDR3 consists of 17 residues. Germline CDR1 and CDR2: LNHNV and YYDKDF (reference sequence). V was clipped by 1 base and J by 1 base, with 16 bases between them. The CDR3 loop reads CATSRGTALGENTEAFF. The CDR3 nucleotides read TGTGCCACCAGCAGAGGGACAGCCCTCGGGGAGAACACTGAAGCTTTCTTT.

J is TRBJ1-2 and V is TRBV5-4, with D tentatively TRBD1 (5 bases). V dropped 4 bases and J dropped 1 base, with 14 bases sitting between them. The germline CDR1 and CDR2 sequences are SGHNT and YYREEE (reference sequence). CDR3 length: 15 residues. The CDR3 region has the DNA TGTGCCAGCAGCCCCGCTACGGACAATAACTATGGCTACACCTTC. This gives the protein CASSPATDNNYGYTF.

This chain joins TRBV7-7 and TRBJ2-3, with 11 bases matching TRBD2. The CDR3 has 16 residues. The V segment lost 4 bases and the J segment 0 bases; nucleotides outside the gene matches: 3. The V gene's germline CDR1 is SSHAT and CDR2 FNYEAQ (reference sequence). CDR3 residues: CASSSGTSGSTDTQYF. The CDR3, as DNA: TGTGCCAGCAGCTCTGGGACTAGCGGTAGCACAGATACGCAGTATTTT.

This clone was recorded a few times. CDR3 residues: CASSYPLAGGTGELFF. The CDR3 bases are TGTGCCAGCAGTTACCCCCTAGCGGGGGGGACCGGGGAGCTGTTTTTT. The V call is TRBV6-6, the J call TRBJ2-2, with 12 bases lining up with TRBD2. Germline-derived CDR1 and CDR2 are MNHNY and SVGAGI (reference sequence). The CDR3 has 16 residues. Trimming took 2 bases from V and 5 from J; bases not matched to a gene: 3.

V gene TRBV4-3 combines with J gene TRBJ1-5; 9 bases map to TRBD1. The V and J ends lost 4 bases and 5 bases, in that order; junction bases with no gene match: 6. This CDR3 is built from 15 residues. Germline V gene data show CDR1 as LGHNA and CDR2 as YSLEER. The CDR3 DNA is TGCGCCAGCAGCCCGGGACAGGGATTGGATCAGCCCCAGCATTTT. This translates into CASSPGQGLDQPQHF.

The chain is built from TRBV18 and TRBJ1-5; D perhaps matches TRBD1 (6 bases). From germline, CDR1 is KGHSH and CDR2 LQKENI. V was shortened by 3 bases and J by 3 bases, with 9 bases between the two germline ends. This CDR3 spans 14 amino acids. CDR3 sequence reads: CASSPGHHNQPQHF. CDR3 sequence (DNA): TGTGCCAGCTCACCGGGACATCACAATCAGCCCCAGCATTTT.

This rearrangement joins TRBV6-5 to TRBJ2-7, with 10 bases fitting TRBD2. The CDR3 contains 15 residues. In germline, CDR1 is MNHEY, CDR2 SVGAGI. Unmatched junction bases numbered 6, after V lost 7 bases and J lost 0 bases. The chain's CDR3 is CASTALAGNSYEQYF. CDR3 DNA sequence: TGTGCCAGCACCGCACTAGCGGGGAACTCCTACGAGCAGTACTTC.

This clone was seen a handful of times. The V call is TRBV30, the J call TRBJ2-5, with TRBD1 identical over 8 bases. This CDR3 has 15 amino acids. Germline-derived CDR1 and CDR2 are GTSNPN and SVGIG (reference sequence). V gave up 3 bases and J gave up 5 bases; unmatched junction bases: 11. The CDR3 loop is CAWRGQGLGFETQYF. As DNA, the CDR3 is TGTGCCTGGAGAGGACAGGGCCTCGGGTTTGAGACCCAGTACTTC.

This chain connects TRBV4-1 to TRBJ2-7; 10 bases fit TRBD2. Germline CDR1 reads MGHRA; CDR2 reads YSYEKL. This CDR3 has 14 residues. V gave up 4 bases and J gave up 5 bases; unmatched junction bases: 5. CDR3 residues: CASSRLAGFHEQYF. Written as DNA, the CDR3 is TGCGCCAGCAGCCGACTAGCGGGTTTCCACGAGCAGTACTTC.

This clone has just one count. The chain links TRBV30 to TRBJ2-7; 9 nucleotides agree with TRBD2. Per germline, CDR1 GTSNPN and CDR2 SVGIG (reference sequence). The CDR3 extends over 16 amino acids. V lost 1 base, J lost 0 bases, and 7 bases stayed unmatched. The CDR3 coding sequence is TGTGCCTGGAGTGACCCCCAACTAGCGGGCTCCTACGAGCAGTACTTC. Its protein is CAWSDPQLAGSYEQYF.

V is TRBV18 and J is TRBJ1-1; no reliable D call. CDR1 KGHSH and CDR2 LQKENI come from the germline V gene. V lost 2 bases, J lost 5 bases, and 12 bases lay in between. This CDR3 has 14 amino acids. The CDR3 protein is CASSPDGGRTEAFF. CDR3 bases: TGTGCCAGCTCACCAGATGGAGGGAGGACTGAAGCTTTCTTT.

This clone was recorded once. The chain uses TRBV5-1 and TRBJ1-4, with TRBD1 identical over 8 bases. The CDR3 is 13 residues long. Germline V gene sequence: CDR1 SGHRS, CDR2 YFSETQ. The V and J ends lost 0 bases and 14 bases, in that order; junction bases with no gene match: 6. The CDR3 reads CASSLAGQARLFF. The DNA for the CDR3 is TGCGCCAGCAGCTTGGCGGGACAGGCTAGGCTGTTTTTT.

This clone was observed once. The genes are TRBV5-1 and TRBJ1-2; TRBD1 aligns across 8 bases. The V gene's germline CDR1 is SGHRS and CDR2 YFSETQ. The ends lost 0 bases at V and 6 bases at J; junction bases unmatched: 7. This CDR3 has 15 amino acids. In nucleotides, the CDR3 is TGCGCCAGCAGCTTGGGGGCAGGGGGCCTCAATGGCTACACCTTC. It yields the protein CASSLGAGGLNGYTF.

This chain links TRBV3-1 (or the pseudogene TRBV3-2) with TRBJ2-7; TRBD2 matches at 9 bases. Per germline, CDR1 LGHDT and CDR2 YNNKEL (reference sequence). CDR3 length: 17 amino acids. With V trimmed by 1 base and J by 1 base, 8 bases remained unmatched. CDR3 nucleotide sequence: TGTGCCAGCAGCCAAGGGGGAGCGGGAGGAACGTCCTACGAGCAGTACTTC. Its protein is CASSQGGAGGTSYEQYF.

There are a few counts of this clone. V gene TRBV5-1 combines with J gene TRBJ2-2, with 8 nucleotides matching TRBD2. Germline assignment: CDR1 SGHRS and CDR2 YFSETQ. V lost 4 bases to trimming and J lost 5 bases; unmatched junction nucleotides: 4. The CDR3 contains 14 residues. The CDR3 bases are TGCGCCAGCAGCGTGACTAGCGAAACCGGGGAGCTGTTTTTT. Protein: CASSVTSETGELFF. Looking up the rest from reference TRBV5-1 and TRBJ2-2 gives the full variable domain: KAGVTQTPRYLIKTRGQQVTLSCSPISGHRSVSWYQQTPGQGLQFLFEYFSETQRNKGNFPGRFSGRQFSNSRSEMNVSTLELGDSALYLCASSVTSETGELFFGEGSRLTVL.

The chain employs TRBV7-2 and TRBJ2-1, with TRBD2 matching 7 bases. Germline V gives CDR1 SGHTA, CDR2 FQGNSA. The length of the CDR3 is 15 residues. V shed 1 base and J 10 bases; nucleotides not matched to a gene: 10. The CDR3 region has the DNA TGTGCCAGCAGCTTAGGGGCTAGCGGTGTCGGGGAGCAGTTCTTC. Translation gives CASSLGASGVGEQFF.

The chain is built from TRBV7-9 and TRBJ1-2; the D is unclear. V was trimmed by 5 bases and J by 4 bases, leaving 8 bases between them. The CDR3 is 12 amino acids. Germline V gene lookup returns CDR1 SEHNR and CDR2 FQNEAQ (reference sequence). This CDR3 is CASSPEGYGYTF. In nucleotides, the CDR3 is TGTGCCAGCAGCCCCGAGGGCTATGGCTACACCTTC.

The chain couples TRBV5-6 to TRBJ1-2, with D tentatively TRBD1 (5 bases). The V gene's germline CDR1 is SGHDT and CDR2 YYEEEE. CDR3 length equals 14 residues. Trimming removed 4 bases from V and 2 bases from J, with 12 bases in between. The CDR3 loop is CASSQGLVNYGYTF. The CDR3, as DNA: TGTGCCAGCAGCCAGGGCCTGGTGAACTATGGCTACACCTTC.

The gene calls are TRBV7-9 and TRBJ2-6, with no clear D. The ends were cut back, 5 bases at V and 3 bases at J, with 8 bases in the middle. Germline-derived CDR1 and CDR2 are SEHNR and FQNEAQ (reference sequence). This CDR3 spans 14 amino acids. The CDR3: CASSLLGGANVLTF. CDR3 nucleotide sequence: TGTGCCAGCAGCCTACTCGGTGGGGCCAACGTCCTGACTTTC.

The chain employs TRBV19 and TRBJ2-7; D remains unclear. Germline assignment: CDR1 LNHDA and CDR2 SQIVND (reference sequence). The V end lost 2 bases, the J end lost 6 bases, and 8 bases lay between the germline ends. The CDR3 has 12 amino acids. CDR3 sequence: CASSIRGSEQYF. The CDR3 region has the DNA TGTGCCAGTAGTATAAGAGGCTCCGAGCAGTACTTC.

The chain employs TRBV5-4 and TRBJ1-6, with D possibly being TRBD1 (5 bases). CDR3 length: 12 residues. Between the trimmed V and J ends, which lost 6 bases and 10 bases, there was a span of 11 bases. Germline-derived CDR1 and CDR2 are SGHNT and YYREEE (reference sequence). CDR3: CASNSGGSPLHF. CDR3 in DNA: TGTGCCAGCAACTCCGGGGGGTCACCCCTCCACTTT.

This sequence joins TRBV27 and TRBJ2-4; 11 positions match TRBD2. V was clipped by 4 bases and J by 10 bases; unmatched bases: 9. CDR1 and CDR2 (germline): MNHEY, SMNVEV (reference sequence). The CDR3 is 15 residues long. CDR3 bases: TGTGCCAGCAGTTCGGTGACTAGCGGGGCCCAAATTCAGTACTTC. This translates into CASSSVTSGAQIQYF.

The rearrangement uses TRBV19 and TRBJ1-5, with unresolved D. The length of the CDR3 is 14 residues. Germline lookup yields CDR1 LNHDA and CDR2 SQIVND (reference sequence). V was trimmed by 2 bases and J by 0 bases, leaving 5 bases between them. The CDR3 reads CASSITVSNQPQHF. The DNA of the CDR3 is TGTGCCAGTAGTATAACAGTTAGCAATCAGCCCCAGCATTTT.